This TCR beta chain emerged from a study of cytomegalovirus exposure and HLA in healthy donors. Overall study findings and caveats: A missense variant in DCLRE1C was later tied to TCR beta V- and J-gene trimming. A later analysis revealed that TCR association rates differed between HLA loci, peaking at DRB1 and bottoming out at HLA-C.

PCR amplification relied on 60 Vbeta primers (plus 13 Jbeta primers). Libraries were prepared by immunoSEQ multiplex PCR; TCRdb keeps only in-frame clonotypes and omits some of them. The data show over 90,000 clones, around 61% seen once. The CDR3 extends over 15 amino acids. Germline CDR1 and CDR2: GTSNPN and SVGIG (reference sequence). To note about this clone: Its antigen is undetermined.

Sequenced: PBMCs. The genes are TRBV30 and TRBJ2-1; 12 bases map to TRBD2. The TCR originated in a woman aged 45-60 years in good health and CMV-seronegative. The CDR3 protein is CALGTLAGGNNEQFF. CDR3 coding DNA: TGTGCACTGGGAACTCTAGCGGGGGGGAACAATGAGCAGTTCTTC.